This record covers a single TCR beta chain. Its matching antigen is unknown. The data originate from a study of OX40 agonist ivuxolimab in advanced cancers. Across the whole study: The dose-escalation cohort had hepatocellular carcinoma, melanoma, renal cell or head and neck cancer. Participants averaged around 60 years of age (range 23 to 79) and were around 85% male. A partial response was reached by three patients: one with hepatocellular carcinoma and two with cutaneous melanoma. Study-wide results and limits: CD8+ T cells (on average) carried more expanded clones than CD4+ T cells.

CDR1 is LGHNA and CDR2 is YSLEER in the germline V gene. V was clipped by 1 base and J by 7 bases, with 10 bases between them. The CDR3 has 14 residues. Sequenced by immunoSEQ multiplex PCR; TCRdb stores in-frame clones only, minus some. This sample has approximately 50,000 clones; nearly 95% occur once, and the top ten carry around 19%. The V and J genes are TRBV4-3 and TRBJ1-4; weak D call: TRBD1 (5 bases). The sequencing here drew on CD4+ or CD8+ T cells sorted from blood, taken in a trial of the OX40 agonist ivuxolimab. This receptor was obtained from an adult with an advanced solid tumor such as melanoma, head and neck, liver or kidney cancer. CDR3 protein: CASSQGQGSEKLFF. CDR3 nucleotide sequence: TGCGCCAGCAGCCAAGGTCAGGGTAGTGAAAAACTGTTTTTT.